This paragraph reports one TCR beta chain. The target antigen is unknown. Treatment indicated: oral pan-JAK inhibitor, 5-10 mg twice daily. PBMCs, the starting material, were the source of sorted CD4+ and CD8+ T cells. The source of the sample is a study of CD8+ T cells in alopecia areata. Following extraction, RNA underwent reverse transcription to cDNA, which served as the sequencing template. Using immunoSEQ multiplex PCR, the repertoire was profiled, and TCRdb retains in-frame clones only, with some absent. This repertoire shows around 150,000 clones, about 60% found once; its top ten account for approximately 15%. Regarding the study as a whole: Tofacitinib significantly decreased scalp clonality and expanded CD8+ clones among top 100. Higher clonality than in normal scalp was seen in lesional scalp, especially alopecia totalis/universalis. Persistence in scalp and blood during tofacitinib was observed for many expanded lesional clones.

The origin of this receptor is a human donor with alopecia areata. Sequencing was performed on CD4+ T cells sorted from blood, taken at week 24, from a patient treated with tofacitinib.

CDR3 DNA sequence: TGTGCCAGCAGCACGGGACATCGCCAAGAGACCCAGTACTTC. Residues: CASSTGHRQETQYF. This chain links TRBV13 with TRBJ2-5; possible D gene TRBD1, 6 bases. Germline V CDR1 and CDR2: PRHDT, FYEKMQ (reference sequence). There are 14 residues in the CDR3. The V end was cut by 5 bases, the J end by 1 base, with 11 bases between. The full variable domain, in which reference TRBV13 and TRBJ2-5 provide the parts outside the CDR3, is AAGVIQSPRHLIKEKRETATLKCYPIPRHDTVYWYQQGPGQDPQFLISFYEKMQSDKGSIPDRFSAQQFSDYHSELNMSSLELGDSALYFCASSTGHRQETQYFGPGTRLLVL.